This T cell receptor (beta chain) was recorded in a study of T cell changes during pregnancy in multiple sclerosis (dated by TCRdb to about 2019). Concerning the study at large: The study examined how the T cell repertoire changed over the course of pregnancy in women with multiple sclerosis.

Reading from cysteine to phenylalanine, the CDR3 counts 15 amino acids. The CDR3 DNA has 45 bases and is translated from base 1. The germline V gene supplies CDR1 SQVTM and CDR2 ANQGSEA. V trim: 0 bases; J trim: 4 bases; unmatched bases: 8. Library construction relied on the immunoSEQ multiplex PCR assay. Imported from immuneACCESS, the table was reduced by TCRdb to in-frame sequences with V and J called. These copies leave out some clones; in studies compared against another copy, an unresolved V gene accounts for under half, and the cause of the remainder is not known. The sample records roughly 58,000 clones, about 90% of which are singletons. Jointly, the top ten make up approximately 0.15% of the sample. Regarding this clone: It has no known antigen specificity. No much larger clone exists at a distance of one base, and base qualities are not known.

The starting material was CD4+ T cells from peripheral blood mononuclear cells, obtained after pregnancy. Recombination linked TRBV29-1 to TRBJ1-2; the central 7 bases match TRBD1. This TCR came from a female donor in good health, enrolled as a control in a pregnancy study. The CDR3 is CSVEEGTPGGYGYTF. The DNA sequence is TGCAGCGTTGAAGAGGGTACCCCAGGGGGCTATGGCTACACCTTC.